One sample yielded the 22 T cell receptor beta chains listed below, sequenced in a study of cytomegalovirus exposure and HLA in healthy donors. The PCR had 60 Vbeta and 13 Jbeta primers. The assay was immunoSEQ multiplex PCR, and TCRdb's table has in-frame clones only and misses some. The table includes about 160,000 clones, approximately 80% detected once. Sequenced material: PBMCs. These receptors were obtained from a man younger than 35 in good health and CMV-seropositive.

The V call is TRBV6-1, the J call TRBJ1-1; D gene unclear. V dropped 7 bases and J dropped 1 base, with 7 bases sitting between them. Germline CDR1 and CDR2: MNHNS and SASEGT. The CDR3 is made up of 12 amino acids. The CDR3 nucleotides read TGTGCCAGCACTGACAAGAACACTGAAGCTTTCTTT. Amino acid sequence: CASTDKNTEAFF.

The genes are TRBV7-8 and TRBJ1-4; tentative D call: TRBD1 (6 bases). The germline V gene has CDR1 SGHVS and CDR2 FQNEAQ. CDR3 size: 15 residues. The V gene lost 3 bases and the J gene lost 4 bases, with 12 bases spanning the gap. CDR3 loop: CASSLRTAVNEKLFF. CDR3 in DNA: TGTGCCAGCAGCTTGAGGACAGCTGTTAATGAAAAACTGTTTTTT. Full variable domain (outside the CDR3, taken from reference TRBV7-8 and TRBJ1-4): GAGVSQSPRYKVAKRGQDVALRCDPISGHVSLFWYQQALGQGPEFLTYFQNEAQLDKSGLPSDRFFAERPEGSVSTLKIQRTQQEDSAVYLCASSLRTAVNEKLFFGSGTQLSVL.

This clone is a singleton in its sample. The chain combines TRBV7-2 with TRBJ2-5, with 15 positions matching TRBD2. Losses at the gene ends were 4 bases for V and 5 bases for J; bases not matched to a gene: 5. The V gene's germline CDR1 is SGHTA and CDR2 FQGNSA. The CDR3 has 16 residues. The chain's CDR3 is CASSWTSGGAGETQYF. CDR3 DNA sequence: TGTGCCAGCAGCTGGACTAGCGGGGGGGCGGGTGAGACCCAGTACTTC.

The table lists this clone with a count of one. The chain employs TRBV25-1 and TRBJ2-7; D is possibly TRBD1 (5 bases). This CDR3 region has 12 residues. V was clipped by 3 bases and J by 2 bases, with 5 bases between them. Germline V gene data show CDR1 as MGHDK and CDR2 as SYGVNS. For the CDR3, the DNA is TGTGCCAGCAGTGACAGGGCCTACGAGCAGTACTTC. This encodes CASSDRAYEQYF.

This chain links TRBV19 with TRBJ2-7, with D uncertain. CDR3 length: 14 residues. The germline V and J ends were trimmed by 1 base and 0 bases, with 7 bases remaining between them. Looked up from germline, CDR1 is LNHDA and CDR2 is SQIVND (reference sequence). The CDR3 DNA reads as TGTGCCAGTAGTATAGGGGCGAGCTCCTACGAGCAGTACTTC. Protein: CASSIGASSYEQYF. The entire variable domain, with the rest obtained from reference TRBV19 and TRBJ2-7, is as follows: DGGITQSPKYLFRKEGQNVTLSCEQNLNHDAMYWYRQDPGQGLRLIYYSQIVNDFQKGDIAEGYSVSREKKESFPLTVTSAQKNPTAFYLCASSIGASSYEQYFGPGTRLTVT.

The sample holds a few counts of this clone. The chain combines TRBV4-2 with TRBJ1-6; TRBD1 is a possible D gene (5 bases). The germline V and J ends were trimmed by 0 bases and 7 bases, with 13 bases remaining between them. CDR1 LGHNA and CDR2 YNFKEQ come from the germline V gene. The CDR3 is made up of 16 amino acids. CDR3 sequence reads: CASSQDAVRGNSPLHF. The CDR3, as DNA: TGTGCCAGCAGCCAAGATGCGGTACGGGGGAATTCACCCCTCCACTTT.

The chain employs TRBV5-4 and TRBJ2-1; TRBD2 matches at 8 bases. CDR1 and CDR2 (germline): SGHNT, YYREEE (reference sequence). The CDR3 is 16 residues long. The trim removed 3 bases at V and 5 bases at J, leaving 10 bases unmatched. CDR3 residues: CASSSGTRRSNNEQFF. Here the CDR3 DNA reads TGTGCCAGCAGCTCCGGGACTAGACGTTCGAACAATGAGCAGTTCTTC. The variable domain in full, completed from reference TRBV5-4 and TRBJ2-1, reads ETGVTQSPTHLIKTRGQQVTLRCSSQSGHNTVSWYQQALGQGPQFIFQYYREEENGRGNFPPRFSGLQFPNYSSELNVNALELDDSALYLCASSSGTRRSNNEQFFGPGTRLTVL.

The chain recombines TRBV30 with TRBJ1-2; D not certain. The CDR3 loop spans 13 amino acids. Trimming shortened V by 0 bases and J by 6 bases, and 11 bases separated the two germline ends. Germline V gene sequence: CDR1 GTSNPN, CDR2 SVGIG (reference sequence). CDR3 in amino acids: CAWSVVTEHGYTF. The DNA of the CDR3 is TGTGCCTGGAGTGTAGTGACGGAGCATGGCTACACCTTC. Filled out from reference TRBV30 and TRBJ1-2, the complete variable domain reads SQTIHQWPATLVQPVGSPLSLECTVEGTSNPNLYWYRQAAGRGLQLLFYSVGIGQISSEVPQNLSASRPQDRQFILSSKKLLLSDSGFYLCAWSVVTEHGYTFGSGTRLTVV.

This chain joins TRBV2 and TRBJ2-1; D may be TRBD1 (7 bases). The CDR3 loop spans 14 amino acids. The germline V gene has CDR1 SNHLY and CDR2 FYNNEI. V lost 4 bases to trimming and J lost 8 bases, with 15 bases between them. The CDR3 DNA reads TGTGCCAGCAGTGTTGGAGGAGGGGGCGATGAGCAGTTCTTC. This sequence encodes CASSVGGGGDEQFF. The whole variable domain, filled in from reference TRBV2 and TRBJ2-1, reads EPEVTQTPSHQVTQMGQEVILRCVPISNHLYFYWYRQILGQKVEFLVSFYNNEISEKSEIFDDQFSVERPDGSNFTLKIRSTKLEDSAMYFCASSVGGGGDEQFFGPGTRLTVL.

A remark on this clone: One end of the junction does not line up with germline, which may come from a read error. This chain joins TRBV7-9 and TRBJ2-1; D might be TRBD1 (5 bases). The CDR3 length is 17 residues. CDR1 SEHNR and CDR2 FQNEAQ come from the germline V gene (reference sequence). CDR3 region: CSSSSRVLVGLRNEQFF. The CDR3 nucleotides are TGTTCCAGCAGCTCCCGGGTTTTAGTGGGGCTTCGCAATGAGCAGTTCTTC.

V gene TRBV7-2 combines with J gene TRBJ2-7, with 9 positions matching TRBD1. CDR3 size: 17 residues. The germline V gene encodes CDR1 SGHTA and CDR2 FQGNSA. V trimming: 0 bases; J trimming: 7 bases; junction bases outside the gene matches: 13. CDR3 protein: CASSLARVRTGAEEQYF. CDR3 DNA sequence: TGTGCCAGCAGCTTAGCTAGAGTCAGGACAGGGGCGGAAGAGCAGTACTTC. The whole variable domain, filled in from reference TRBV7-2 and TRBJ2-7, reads GAGVSQSPSNKVTEKGKDVELRCDPISGHTALYWYRQSLGQGLEFLIYFQGNSAPDKSGLPSDRFSAERTGGSVSTLTIQRTQQEDSAVYLCASSLARVRTGAEEQYFGPGTRLTVT.

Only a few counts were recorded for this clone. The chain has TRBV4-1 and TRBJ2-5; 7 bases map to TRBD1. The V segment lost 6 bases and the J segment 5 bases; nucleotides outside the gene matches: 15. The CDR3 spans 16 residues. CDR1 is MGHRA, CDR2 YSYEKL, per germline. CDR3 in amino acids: CASSQRLHDREETQYF. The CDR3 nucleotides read TGCGCCAGCAGTCAAAGGCTACATGACAGGGAGGAGACCCAGTACTTC.

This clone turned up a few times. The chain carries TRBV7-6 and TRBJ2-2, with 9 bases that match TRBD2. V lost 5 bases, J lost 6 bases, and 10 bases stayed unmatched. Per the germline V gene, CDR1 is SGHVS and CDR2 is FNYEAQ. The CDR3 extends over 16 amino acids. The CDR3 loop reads CASSPRGVAGAGELFF. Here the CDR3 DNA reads TGTGCCAGCAGCCCACGGGGGGTAGCGGGAGCCGGGGAGCTGTTTTTT.

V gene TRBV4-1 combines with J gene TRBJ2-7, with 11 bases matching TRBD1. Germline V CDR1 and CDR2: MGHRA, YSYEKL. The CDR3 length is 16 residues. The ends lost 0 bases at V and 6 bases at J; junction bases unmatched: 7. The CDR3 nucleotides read TGCGCCAGCAGCCAAGATCTCGGACAGGGGGCAATCGAGCAGTACTTC. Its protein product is CASSQDLGQGAIEQYF.

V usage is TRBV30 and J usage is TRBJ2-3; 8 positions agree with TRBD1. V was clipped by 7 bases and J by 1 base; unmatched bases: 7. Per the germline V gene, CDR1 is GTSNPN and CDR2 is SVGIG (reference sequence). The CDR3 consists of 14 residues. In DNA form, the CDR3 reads TGTGCCTCTTTGGACAGGGTTGGCACAGATACGCAGTATTTT. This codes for CASLDRVGTDTQYF.

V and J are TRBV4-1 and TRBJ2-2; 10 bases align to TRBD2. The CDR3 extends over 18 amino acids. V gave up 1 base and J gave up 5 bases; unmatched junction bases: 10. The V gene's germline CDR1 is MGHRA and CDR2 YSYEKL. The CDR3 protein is CASSQAGLAGVGTGELFF. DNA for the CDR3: TGCGCCAGCAGCCAAGCAGGCCTAGCGGGAGTGGGGACCGGGGAGCTGTTTTTT.

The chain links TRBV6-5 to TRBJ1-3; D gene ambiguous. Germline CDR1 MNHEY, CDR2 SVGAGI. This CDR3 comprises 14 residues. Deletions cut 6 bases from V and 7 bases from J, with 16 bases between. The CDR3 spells CASRKDKLANTIYF. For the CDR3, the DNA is TGTGCCAGCAGGAAAGACAAGCTGGCGAACACCATATATTTT.

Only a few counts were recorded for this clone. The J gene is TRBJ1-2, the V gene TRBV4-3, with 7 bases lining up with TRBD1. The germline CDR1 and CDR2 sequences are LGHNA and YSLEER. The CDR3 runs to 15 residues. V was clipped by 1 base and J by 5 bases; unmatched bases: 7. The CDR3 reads CASSQALAGGYGYTF. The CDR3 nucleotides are TGCGCCAGCAGCCAAGCCCTGGCAGGGGGTTATGGCTACACCTTC.

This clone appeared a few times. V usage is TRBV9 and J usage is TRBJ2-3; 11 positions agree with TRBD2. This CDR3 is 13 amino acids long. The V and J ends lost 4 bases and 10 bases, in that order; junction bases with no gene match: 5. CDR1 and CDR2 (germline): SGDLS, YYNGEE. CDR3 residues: CASSPSGGQAQYF. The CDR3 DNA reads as TGTGCCAGCAGCCCTAGCGGGGGGCAGGCGCAGTATTTT.

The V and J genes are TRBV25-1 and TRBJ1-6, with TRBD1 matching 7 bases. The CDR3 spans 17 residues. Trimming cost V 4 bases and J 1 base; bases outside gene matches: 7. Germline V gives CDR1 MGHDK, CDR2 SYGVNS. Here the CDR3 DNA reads TGTGCCAGCAGTGCCTTCACAGGGGCTTCCTATAATTCACCCCTCCACTTT. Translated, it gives CASSAFTGASYNSPLHF.

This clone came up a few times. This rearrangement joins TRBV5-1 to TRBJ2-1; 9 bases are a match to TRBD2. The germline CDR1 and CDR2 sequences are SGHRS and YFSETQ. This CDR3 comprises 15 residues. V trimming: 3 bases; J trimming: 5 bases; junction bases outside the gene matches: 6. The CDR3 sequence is CASSSWLAGNNEQFF. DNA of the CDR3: TGCGCCAGCAGCTCTTGGCTAGCGGGAAACAATGAGCAGTTCTTC.

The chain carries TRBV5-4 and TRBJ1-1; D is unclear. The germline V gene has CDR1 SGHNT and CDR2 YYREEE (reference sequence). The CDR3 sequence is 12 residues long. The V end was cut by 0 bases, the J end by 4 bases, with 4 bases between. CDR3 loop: CASSLVSTEAFF. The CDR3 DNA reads TGTGCCAGCAGCTTGGTTAGCACTGAAGCTTTCTTT. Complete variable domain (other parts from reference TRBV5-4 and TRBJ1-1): ETGVTQSPTHLIKTRGQQVTLRCSSQSGHNTVSWYQQALGQGPQFIFQYYREEENGRGNFPPRFSGLQFPNYSSELNVNALELDDSALYLCASSLVSTEAFFGQGTRLTVV.